This is a list of T cell receptor beta chains from one sample in a study of T cell responses to AZD1222 COVID-19 vaccine. This table comes from immunoSEQ multiplex PCR, and its TCRdb copy is limited to in-frame clones, with some not included. In the table there are around 99,000 clones, 90% to 95% of which are singletons. Sequencing used peripheral blood, obtained on day 0 of AZD1222 vaccination. These receptors were obtained from an adult in good health. Both conserved end residues are part of each CDR3. The order of the fields is clone size, D gene, V gene, J gene, CDR3 DNA, CDR3 protein. D genes are given only for firm matches. Not every row has a clone size; where given, it reads once, few, many or a size class.

clone_size: NA
d_call: NA
v_call: TRBV18
j_call: TRBJ2-3
cdr3_nt: TGTGCCAGCTCACCACCGGTGGGAGATACGCAGTATTTT
cdr3_aa: CASSPPVGDTQYF

clone_size: NA
d_call: NA
v_call: TRBV7-2
j_call: TRBJ1-4
cdr3_nt: TGTGCCAGCAGCTTGGCAGGGGACGGAACTAATGAAAAACTGTTTTTT
cdr3_aa: CASSLAGDGTNEKLFF

clone_size: NA
d_call: NA
v_call: TRBV3-1/TRBV3-2
j_call: TRBJ1-1
cdr3_nt: TGTGCCAGCAGCCTCCGGGCCTCTTTGAACACTGAAGCTTTCTTT
cdr3_aa: CASSLRASLNTEAFF

clone_size: NA
d_call: NA
v_call: TRBV19
j_call: TRBJ1-4
cdr3_nt: TGTGCCAGTAGTATAGGGGACACTAATGAAAAACTGTTTTTT
cdr3_aa: CASSIGDTNEKLFF

clone_size: NA
d_call: TRBD1
v_call: TRBV19
j_call: TRBJ2-1
cdr3_nt: TGTGCCAGTAGTATCCCCCGGGACAGCTACAATGAGCAGTTCTTC
cdr3_aa: CASSIPRDSYNEQFF

clone_size: once
d_call: NA
v_call: TRBV6-2/TRBV6-3
j_call: TRBJ1-1
cdr3_nt: TGTGCCAGCAGTTACTCGGGGGGTGGCACTGAAGCTTTCTTT
cdr3_aa: CASSYSGGGTEAFF

clone_size: NA
d_call: TRBD2
v_call: TRBV10-3
j_call: TRBJ2-1
cdr3_nt: TGTGCCATCAGTACGTCAACTAGCGGGGGGCGGGCTACGGGTGGCTCCTACAATGAGCAGTTCTTC
cdr3_aa: CAISTSTSGGRATGGSYNEQFF

clone_size: NA
d_call: NA
v_call: TRBV7-9
j_call: TRBJ1-5
cdr3_nt: TGTGCCAGCAGCTTCCTAGGGGGTATCGGCCAGGACCAGCCCCAGCATTTT
cdr3_aa: CASSFLGGIGQDQPQHF

clone_size: once
d_call: TRBD1
v_call: TRBV6-5
j_call: TRBJ2-7
cdr3_nt: TGTGCCAGCAGTTACGGGGGGACAGGGGCCTACGAGCAGTACTTC
cdr3_aa: CASSYGGTGAYEQYF

clone_size: NA
d_call: NA
v_call: TRBV7-3
j_call: TRBJ1-2
cdr3_nt: TGTGCCAGCAGCTTTTCCCCCGACAGGCGCGGCTATGGCTACACCTTC
cdr3_aa: CASSFSPDRRGYGYTF

clone_size: NA
d_call: TRBD2
v_call: TRBV7-3
j_call: TRBJ2-5
cdr3_nt: TGTGCCAGCAGCTATAGCGGGGGGGCCCTAGAGACCCAGTACTTC
cdr3_aa: CASSYSGGALETQYF

clone_size: NA
d_call: NA
v_call: TRBV10-3
j_call: TRBJ2-1
cdr3_nt: TGTGCCATCAGACTGGGGGCCTACAATGAGCAGTTCTTC
cdr3_aa: CAIRLGAYNEQFF

clone_size: once
d_call: NA
v_call: TRBV6-5
j_call: TRBJ1-2
cdr3_nt: TGTGCCAGCAGTAACCGGGACGCCGAACTCCGTGGCTACACCTTC
cdr3_aa: CASSNRDAELRGYTF

clone_size: NA
d_call: NA
v_call: TRBV7-3
j_call: TRBJ2-1
cdr3_nt: TGTGCCAGCAGCCCCCAGGTCGCCAGCTCCTACAATGAGCAGTTCTTC
cdr3_aa: CASSPQVASSYNEQFF

clone_size: NA
d_call: NA
v_call: TRBV19
j_call: TRBJ1-5
cdr3_nt: TGTGCCAGTAGGGCAGGCTCTAGCAATCAGCCCCAGCATTTT
cdr3_aa: CASRAGSSNQPQHF

clone_size: NA
d_call: TRBD2
v_call: TRBV7-9
j_call: TRBJ2-2
cdr3_nt: TGTGCCAGCAGCCACGGACTAGCGGCGAACACCGGGGAGCTGTTTTTT
cdr3_aa: CASSHGLAANTGELFF

clone_size: NA
d_call: NA
v_call: TRBV19
j_call: TRBJ1-5
cdr3_nt: TGTGCCAGTAGTATGAGAGGGAAGCCCCAGCATTTT
cdr3_aa: CASSMRGKPQHF

clone_size: NA
d_call: TRBD1
v_call: TRBV6-2/TRBV6-3
j_call: TRBJ1-2
cdr3_nt: TGTGCCAGCAGTGAGGGACAGGGATCCTATGGCTACACCTTC
cdr3_aa: CASSEGQGSYGYTF

clone_size: NA
d_call: NA
v_call: TRBV9
j_call: TRBJ1-2
cdr3_nt: TGTGCCAGCAGTCCGGGGACCCGTGTGGACTATGGCTACACCTTC
cdr3_aa: CASSPGTRVDYGYTF

clone_size: NA
d_call: NA
v_call: TRBV18
j_call: TRBJ2-1
cdr3_nt: TGTGCCAGCTCCCTAATGGTGGCTGATGAGCAGTTCTTC
cdr3_aa: CASSLMVADEQFF

clone_size: NA
d_call: NA
v_call: TRBV6-5
j_call: TRBJ2-5
cdr3_nt: TGTGCCAGCAGTATGGGGACCCAAGAGACCCAGTACTTC
cdr3_aa: CASSMGTQETQYF

clone_size: NA
d_call: NA
v_call: TRBV5-8
j_call: TRBJ1-2
cdr3_nt: TGTGCCAGCAACGAACCAGCCAGGACAGTCTATGGCTACACCTTC
cdr3_aa: CASNEPARTVYGYTF

clone_size: NA
d_call: NA
v_call: TRBV7-3
j_call: TRBJ1-3
cdr3_nt: TGTGCCAGCAGCCCCAACCCCTCAGGAGGTTCTGGAAACACCATATATTTT
cdr3_aa: CASSPNPSGGSGNTIYF

clone_size: NA
d_call: NA
v_call: TRBV5-1
j_call: TRBJ1-1
cdr3_nt: TGCGCCAGCAGCTTGGCCAGCCAAGCAAGTACTGAAGCTTTCTTT
cdr3_aa: CASSLASQASTEAFF

clone_size: once
d_call: NA
v_call: TRBV5-8
j_call: TRBJ2-3
cdr3_nt: TGTGCCAGCAGCTTTGGACAGAGCACAGATACGCAGTATTTT
cdr3_aa: CASSFGQSTDTQYF

clone_size: NA
d_call: NA
v_call: TRBV12-3/TRBV12-4
j_call: TRBJ1-1
cdr3_nt: TGTGCCAGCGAGGGGGGCTCCACTGAAGCTTTCTTT
cdr3_aa: CASEGGSTEAFF

clone_size: NA
d_call: NA
v_call: TRBV6-4
j_call: TRBJ1-2
cdr3_nt: TGTGCCAGCAGTCTAGAGGGGGTGAGTGGCTACACCTTC
cdr3_aa: CASSLEGVSGYTF